This T cell receptor (beta chain) was captured in a study of identifying expanded T cells in peripheral blood (dated by TCRdb to between 2019 and 2020). Regarding the complete study: Technical replicates were generated by sequencing separate aliquots of the same genomic DNA pool, and four replicates were compared pairwise.

Trimming leaves V shorter by 7 bases and J shorter by 7 bases, with the junction holding 10 bases beyond the gene matches. Including cysteine and phenylalanine, the CDR3 has 15 amino acids. The sequence is cut down to CDR3 DNA, 45 bases in frame from base 1. The germline V gene provides CDR1 SNHLY and CDR2 FYNNEI. About this clone: This receptor's antigen is unknown. No base quality information exists; no much larger clone differs at one position.

The immunoSEQ Assay, which relies on bias-controlled multiplex PCR amplification of genomic DNA, was used to profile TCRbeta CDR3 regions. The study's processing was this. The absolute abundance of each unique TCRbeta CDR3 region was quantified after sequences were collapsed and filtered. Two models were used to test differential abundance: a binomial model (Fisher-equivalent) and a beta-binomial model that adds time-dependent variance fitted from healthy donors. Any clone with fewer than 5 combined templates was excluded, and a clone was called differentially abundant if its Benjamini-Hochberg FDR was below 0.01. Using the form v = (b*log(k)+a)^2, the beta-binomial variance was modeled as a function of the total template count across the two samples. TCRdb stores this immuneACCESS table with in-frame sequences only. Part of the clones is absent; in the studies checked, under half of the shortfall reflects unresolved V genes, and no reason is known for the rest. D and trimming were read from the DNA, whereas the V and J calls and clone size are those reported in that table. Present in this sample are approximately 58,000 clones, roughly 90% of which were seen just once. The ten largest account for about 3.7% of the sample.

During the collection period, no infections or other immune events were recorded for the healthy donors. Blood repertoires from healthy donors were used as a training cohort for calibrating time-dependent variance in a beta-binomial model of differential abundance of T-cell clones. The training cohort included around ten healthy donors, of whom 3 were female and 7 were male. An age range of roughly 25 to 65 years, with an average of about 43 years, was recorded for the donors. Whole blood from each healthy donor was obtained from a commercial supplier and was collected at three time points roughly 13 days apart. For immunosequencing, genomic DNA was extracted from unsorted whole blood. The paper as a whole reports these results and caveats: The authors expected that over much longer intervals, such as months to years, biological variance in healthy repertoires might increase even further. Across all healthy-donor time intervals, the beta-binomial model significantly cut both the number of clones called differentially abundant and the false-positive rate. Between technical replicates the binomial model flagged 1 to 1.5 differentially abundant clones, whereas over about 2 weeks the binomial model flagged about 15 and over about 4 weeks roughly 20. Across all healthy donors, variance in clone template counts between approximately two-week samples was found to increase significantly with total template count.

Sequenced sample: blood. This chain joins TRBV2 to TRBJ2-2; a stretch of 9 junction bases matches TRBD2. This clonotype was sampled from a person between 18 and 75 years old in good health. The CDR3 corresponds to CASIVSGSGVGELFF. The sequenced DNA is TGTGCCAGCATCGTTAGCGGGAGTGGGGTCGGGGAGCTGTTTTTT. Joined to the reference TRBV2 and TRBJ2-2 proteins, this CDR3 gives the full variable domain: EPEVTQTPSHQVTQMGQEVILRCVPISNHLYFYWYRQILGQKVEFLVSFYNNEISEKSEIFDDQFSVERPDGSNFTLKIRSTKLEDSAMYFCASIVSGSGVGELFFGEGSRLTVL.